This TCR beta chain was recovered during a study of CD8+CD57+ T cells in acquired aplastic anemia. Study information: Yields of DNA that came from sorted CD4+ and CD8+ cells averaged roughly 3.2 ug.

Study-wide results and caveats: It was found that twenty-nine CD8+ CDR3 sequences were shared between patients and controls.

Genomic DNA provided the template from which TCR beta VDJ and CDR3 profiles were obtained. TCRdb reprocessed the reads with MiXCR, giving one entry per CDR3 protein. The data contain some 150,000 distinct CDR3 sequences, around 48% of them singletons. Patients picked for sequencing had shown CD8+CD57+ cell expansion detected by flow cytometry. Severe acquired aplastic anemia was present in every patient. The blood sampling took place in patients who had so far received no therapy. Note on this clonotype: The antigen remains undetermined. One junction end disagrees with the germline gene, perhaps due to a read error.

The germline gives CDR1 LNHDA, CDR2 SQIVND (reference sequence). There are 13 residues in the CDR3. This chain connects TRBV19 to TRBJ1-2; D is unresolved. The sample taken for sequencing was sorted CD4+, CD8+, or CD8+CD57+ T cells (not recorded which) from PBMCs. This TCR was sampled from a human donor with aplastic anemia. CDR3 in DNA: TGTGCCAGTAGTATAGGGACTGCCTATGGCTGCACCTTC. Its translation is CASSIGTAYGCTF. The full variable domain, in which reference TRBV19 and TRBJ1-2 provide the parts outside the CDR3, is DGGITQSPKYLFRKEGQNVTLSCEQNLNHDAMYWYRQDPGQGLRLIYYSQIVNDFQKGDIAEGYSVSREKKESFPLTVTSAQKNPTAFYLCASSIGTAYGCTFGSGTRLTVV.